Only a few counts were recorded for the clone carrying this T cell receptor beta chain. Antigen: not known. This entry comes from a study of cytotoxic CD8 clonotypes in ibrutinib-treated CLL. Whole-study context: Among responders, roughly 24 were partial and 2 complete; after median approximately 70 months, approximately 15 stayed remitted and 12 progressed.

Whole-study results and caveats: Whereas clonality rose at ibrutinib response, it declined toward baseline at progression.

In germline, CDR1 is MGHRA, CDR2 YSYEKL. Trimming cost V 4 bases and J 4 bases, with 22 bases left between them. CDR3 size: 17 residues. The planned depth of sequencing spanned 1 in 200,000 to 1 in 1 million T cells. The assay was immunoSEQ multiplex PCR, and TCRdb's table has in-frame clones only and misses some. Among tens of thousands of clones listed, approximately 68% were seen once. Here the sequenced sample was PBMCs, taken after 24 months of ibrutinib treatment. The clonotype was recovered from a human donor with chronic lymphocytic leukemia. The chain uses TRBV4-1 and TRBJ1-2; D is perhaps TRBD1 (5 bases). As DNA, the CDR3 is TGCGCCAGCAGCCCCTCACCGGTTCAGGGAACGATCTATGGCTACACCTTC. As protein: CASSPSPVQGTIYGYTF.